Following are 8 T cell receptor beta chains from one sample sequenced in a study of blood T cell repertoires in COVID-19 (dated by TCRdb to about 2020). Library construction relied on the immunoSEQ multiplex PCR assay. Not all clones reach the TCRdb copy of this immuneACCESS table, which keeps in-frame sequences only. Checked studies attribute under half of the gap to unresolved V genes and leave the rest unexplained. The sample includes 150,000 to 250,000 clones, with about 86% observed a single time. The ten top clones hold roughly 7% of the sample. Sequencing input: PBMCs or T cells enriched from blood (not recorded which). The receptors were sampled from a middle-aged man who had recovered from COVID-19.

The J gene is TRBJ1-1, the V gene TRBV29-1; 7 bases are a match to TRBD1. CDR3 length equals 14 residues. Germline V gives CDR1 SQVTM, CDR2 ANQGSEA. V was clipped by 6 bases and J by 5 bases; unmatched bases: 12. The CDR3, as DNA: TGCAGCGTCCGCCCAGACCCGACAGGGACTGAAGCTTTCTTT. Translation: CSVRPDPTGTEAFF. Full variable domain (outside the CDR3, taken from reference TRBV29-1 and TRBJ1-1): SAVISQKPSRDICQRGTSLTIQCQVDSQVTMMFWYRQQPGQSLTLIATANQGSEATYESGFVIDKFPISRPNLTFSTLTVSNMSPEDSSIYLCSVRPDPTGTEAFFGQGTRLTVV.

This clone was observed once. J is TRBJ2-3 and V is TRBV7-2; a possible D gene is TRBD1 (6 bases). The CDR3 is 13 amino acids. Germline V gene sequence: CDR1 SGHTA, CDR2 FQGNSA. The V gene lost 1 base and the J gene lost 6 bases, with 8 bases spanning the gap. CDR3 nucleotides: TGTGCCAGCAGCTTAGGGACAGCCGATACGCAGTATTTT. It encodes CASSLGTADTQYF.

This chain uses TRBV7-2 with TRBJ1-3, with 11 bases lining up with TRBD1. The ends lost 1 base at V and 4 bases at J; junction bases unmatched: 12. Per germline, CDR1 SGHTA and CDR2 FQGNSA. This CDR3 comprises 19 residues. The CDR3, as DNA: TGTGCCAGCAGCTTAGGTTCAGGACAGGGGGCGAATTCCGGAAACACCATATATTTT. It translates to CASSLGSGQGANSGNTIYF.

J is TRBJ2-7 and V is TRBV7-9; 7 bases match TRBD1. Germline V CDR1 and CDR2: SEHNR, FQNEAQ (reference sequence). This CDR3 contains 15 residues. Trimming at V came to 2 bases and at J to 3 bases, leaving 7 bases not matched to a gene. The CDR3 reads CASSLWDRQYYEQYF. DNA for the CDR3: TGTGCCAGCAGCTTATGGGACAGACAATACTACGAGCAGTACTTC.

The V call is TRBV7-4, the J call TRBJ1-6; 7 bases line up with TRBD1. The CDR3 is 18 amino acids. Trimming took 1 base from V and 6 from J; bases not matched to a gene: 12. Germline-derived CDR1 and CDR2 are SGHVT and SQSDAQ. Written as DNA, the CDR3 is TGTGCCAGCAGCTTAGGGTTATTGAGACAGGGCCGTAATTCACCCCTCCACTTT. Translating it yields CASSLGLLRQGRNSPLHF.

The chain employs TRBV3-1 (or the pseudogene TRBV3-2) and TRBJ1-2, with TRBD1 identical over 7 bases. Looked up from germline, CDR1 is LGHDT and CDR2 is YNNKEL (reference sequence). This CDR3 spans 12 amino acids. V was pared by 4 bases and J by 4 bases, with 0 bases of the junction left unmatched. CDR3 in DNA: TGTGCCAGCAGCCGGGACAGCTATGGCTACACCTTC. Amino acids: CASSRDSYGYTF.

This clone was observed many times. The chain joins TRBV30 to TRBJ1-6; 8 bases align to TRBD1. The germline gives CDR1 GTSNPN, CDR2 SVGIG (reference sequence). There are 14 residues in the CDR3. The V gene end was trimmed by 2 bases and the J gene end by 14 bases; junction bases not matched to a gene: 11. In DNA form, the CDR3 reads TGTGCCTGGAGTTCAGGGGGCTACGATGTGTCCCTCCACTTT. Its translation is CAWSSGGYDVSLHF.

The CDR3 here is CASSLTGTSGATDTQYF. DNA of the CDR3: TGTGCCAGCAGCTTGACCGGGACTAGCGGGGCCACAGATACGCAGTATTTT. The gene calls are TRBV5-5 and TRBJ2-3; 13 nucleotides match TRBD2. The CDR3 has 17 residues. Germline V gives CDR1 SGHKS, CDR2 YYEKEE (reference sequence). The V gene end was trimmed by 1 base and the J gene end by 2 bases; junction bases not matched to a gene: 4.